This TCR beta chain was sequenced in a study of blood T cell repertoires in COVID-19. Study as a whole: Sites across the United States, Italy and Spain contributed samples from acute and convalescent COVID-19. The analysed material was cDNA or gDNA that came from T cells, B-cell-depleted T cells, or PBMCs.

Profiled with immunoSEQ multiplex PCR; TCRdb holds only in-frame clones, not every one. The sample contains about 290,000 clones, roughly nine tenths of which appear only once. Sample: PBMCs or T cells enriched from blood (not recorded which). The receptor was isolated from a woman aged 40 to 50 who had recovered from COVID-19.

The CDR3 here is CASSLTGQSYEQYF. The CDR3 bases are TGCGCCAGCAGCTTGACCGGACAGTCGTACGAGCAGTACTTC. The genes are TRBV5-1 and TRBJ2-7, with D possibly matching TRBD1 (6 bases). The V end was cut by 1 base, the J end by 4 bases, with 12 bases between. The CDR3 spans 14 residues. CDR1 is SGHRS, CDR2 YFSETQ, per germline.